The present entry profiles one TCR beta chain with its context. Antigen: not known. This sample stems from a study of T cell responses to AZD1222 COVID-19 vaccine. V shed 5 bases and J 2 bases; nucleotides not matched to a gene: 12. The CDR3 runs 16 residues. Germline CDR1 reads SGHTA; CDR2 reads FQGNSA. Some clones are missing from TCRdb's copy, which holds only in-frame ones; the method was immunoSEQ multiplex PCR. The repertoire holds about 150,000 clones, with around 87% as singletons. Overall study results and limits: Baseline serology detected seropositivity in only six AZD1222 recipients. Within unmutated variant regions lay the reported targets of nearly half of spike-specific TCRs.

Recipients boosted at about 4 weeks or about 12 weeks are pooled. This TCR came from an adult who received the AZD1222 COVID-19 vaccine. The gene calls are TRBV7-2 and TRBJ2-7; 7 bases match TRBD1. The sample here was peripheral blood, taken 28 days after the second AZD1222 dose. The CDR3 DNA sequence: TGTGCCAGCAGCCCAAAGTTACAGGGACAGACCTACGAGCAGTACTTC. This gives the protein CASSPKLQGQTYEQYF.